These 10 T cell receptor beta chains were all obtained from the same sample, sequenced in a study of T cell repertoires in cytomegalovirus infection. MiXCR was run by TCRdb on the reads, yielding one entry per CDR3 protein. The sample carries roughly 150,000 distinct CDR3 sequences, around 20% recorded once. The specimen sequenced was PBMCs. These receptor sequences come from a human donor in good health (CMV status not recorded). Some clones in this sample may be carry-over from other donors' samples.

This clonotype appeared once. This clone may be a read error of a much larger clone one base away. This sequence joins TRBV28 and TRBJ2-1, with D uncertain. Germline V gives CDR1 MDHEN, CDR2 SYDVKM. With 5 bases removed from V and 11 bases from J, the gap between germline ends came to 13 bases. CDR3 length: 12 residues. CDR3 sequence: CASSPPRNKQFF. CDR3 DNA sequence: TGTGCCAGCAGTCCTCCGCGGAATAAGCAGTTCTTC.

This clonotype was counted a few times. CDR3 coding DNA: TGTGCCAGCAGTCCCCAAAGCGGGACTAGCACAGATACGCAGTATTTT. It encodes CASSPQSGTSTDTQYF. The rearrangement uses TRBV12-3 or TRBV12-4 and TRBJ2-3; TRBD2 matches 7 bases. The trim removed 5 bases at V and 0 bases at J, leaving 8 bases unmatched. There are 16 residues in the CDR3.

This chain joins TRBV7-2 and TRBJ1-1; maybe TRBD1 (5 bases). Germline CDR1 and CDR2: SGHTA and FQGNSA. Trimming took off 6 bases at V and 5 bases at J, with 16 bases between the two ends. The length of the CDR3 is 14 residues. The CDR3 DNA sequence: TGTGCCAGCAGTCTAGTGGGGGGTTTGACTGAAGCTTTCTTT. This sequence encodes CASSLVGGLTEAFF. Complete variable domain (other parts from reference TRBV7-2 and TRBJ1-1): GAGVSQSPSNKVTEKGKDVELRCDPISGHTALYWYRQSLGQGLEFLIYFQGNSAPDKSGLPSDRFSAERTGGSVSTLTIQRTQQEDSAVYLCASSLVGGLTEAFFGQGTRLTVV.

A remark on this clonotype: Since a much larger clone is just one base distant, this may be a read error. CDR3 sequence (DNA): TGTGCCGGCAAATTTAGCGGGAGCGCCATCTCCTACGAGCAGTACTTC. Amino acid sequence: CAGKFSGSAISYEQYF. J is TRBJ2-7 and V is TRBV6-6; TRBD2 matches at 9 bases. Losses at the gene ends were 11 bases for V and 0 bases for J; bases not matched to a gene: 14. The CDR3 loop spans 16 amino acids. Germline lookup yields CDR1 MNHNY and CDR2 SVGAGI (reference sequence).

The chain is built from TRBV29-1 and TRBJ1-1; 7 nucleotides match TRBD1. The CDR3 covers 13 residues. Germline-derived CDR1 and CDR2 are SQVTM and ANQGSEA. Trimming took 6 bases from V and 3 from J; bases not matched to a gene: 7. The CDR3 sequence: CSVRRDSDTEAFF. CDR3 DNA sequence: TGCAGCGTCCGCCGGGACAGCGACACTGAAGCTTTCTTT.

This clonotype was detected many times. The rearrangement links TRBV11-2 to TRBJ2-1; the match to TRBD2 covers 8 bases. CDR1 is SGHAT, CDR2 FQNNGV, per germline. Trimming took 5 bases from V and 2 from J; bases not matched to a gene: 11. The CDR3 sequence is 17 residues long. Here the CDR3 DNA reads TGTGCCAGCAGCGCGCGCTTAGCGGGACCCGCCTACAATGAGCAGTTCTTC. This gives the protein CASSARLAGPAYNEQFF.

The rearrangement joins TRBV27 to TRBJ2-3, with 11 bases identical to TRBD2. Losses at the gene ends were 4 bases for V and 0 bases for J; bases not matched to a gene: 6. CDR3 length: 17 residues. CDR1 and CDR2 (germline): MNHEY, SMNVEV (reference sequence). DNA for the CDR3: TGTGCCAGCAGTTCCTCTAGACTAGCGGGAAGCACAGATACGCAGTATTTT. Translation: CASSSSRLAGSTDTQYF.

The chain recombines TRBV29-1 with TRBJ2-5, with 8 bases lining up with TRBD1. The CDR3 has 14 amino acids. The germline V gene has CDR1 SQVTM and CDR2 ANQGSEA. The ends lost 8 bases at V and 1 base at J; junction bases unmatched: 9. The CDR3 spells CSFPRTGSQETQYF. The CDR3, as DNA: TGCAGCTTCCCCCGGACAGGGTCCCAAGAGACCCAGTACTTC. Drawing the rest from reference TRBV29-1 and TRBJ2-5, the complete variable domain is SAVISQKPSRDICQRGTSLTIQCQVDSQVTMMFWYRQQPGQSLTLIATANQGSEATYESGFVIDKFPISRPNLTFSTLTVSNMSPEDSSIYLCSFPRTGSQETQYFGPGTRLLVL.

Many counts were recorded for this clonotype. The chain uses TRBV7-2 and TRBJ1-1; D is uncertain. Germline assignment: CDR1 SGHTA and CDR2 FQGNSA. V shed 0 bases and J shed 3 bases, with 8 bases lying between them. The CDR3 consists of 14 residues. The CDR3: CASSLALRYTEAFF. The CDR3 DNA sequence: TGTGCCAGCAGCTTAGCGCTCCGTTACACTGAAGCTTTCTTT.

Only a few counts were recorded for this clonotype. The chain links TRBV7-9 to TRBJ2-1; 10 bases map to TRBD1. J was trimmed by 5 bases and V by 3 bases; bases with no gene match: 4. Germline CDR1 is SEHNR and CDR2 is FQNEAQ (reference sequence). This CDR3 is built from 15 residues. The CDR3, as DNA: TGTGCCAGCAGCTTCGACAGGGGGCTGAACAATGAGCAGTTCTTC. Amino acids: CASSFDRGLNNEQFF.